These 7 T cell receptor beta chains originate from one sample sequenced in a study of blood T cell repertoires in COVID-19 (dated by TCRdb to about 2020). Receptor libraries were prepared by the immunoSEQ multiplex PCR assay. Drawn from immuneACCESS, this table holds only the in-frame rearrangements with V and J called that TCRdb kept. Clones are partly lost; checked studies trace under half to an unresolved V gene and leave the rest unexplained. This sample gives a few hundred thousand clones in total; about 85% of them show up just once. Approximately 2.2% of the sample belongs to the ten largest clones. Source material: peripheral blood. The receptors were gathered from a man aged 18 to 30 with active or convalescent COVID-19.

As to this clone: Compared with germline, one end of the junction differs, possibly owing to a read error. The CDR3 DNA reads TGTGCCAGCAGTGACTCTGGGACAGGAACGGGCGAGCAGTACTTC. It translates to CASSDSGTGTGEQYF. The chain links TRBV6-5 to TRBJ2-7; TRBD1 matches at 8 bases. This CDR3 has 15 amino acids. Germline assignment: CDR1 MNHEY and CDR2 SVGAGI.

This clone was counted between two and nine times. V and J are TRBV10-3 and TRBJ2-7; possible D gene TRBD1, 6 bases. The V and J ends lost 10 bases and 0 bases respectively, with 22 bases between them. Germline CDR1 reads ENHRY; CDR2 reads SYGVKD. This CDR3 is 16 amino acids long. CDR3: CATLHFHQGGSYEQYF. In nucleotides, the CDR3 is TGTGCCACATTGCACTTTCATCAAGGGGGCTCCTACGAGCAGTACTTC.

Note on this clone: Other nucleotide sequences from this sample produce the same CDR3. The CDR3 loop is CASSPLDTQYF. CDR3 bases: TGTGCCAGCAGCCCCCTGGATACGCAGTATTTT. V and J are TRBV6-5 and TRBJ2-3; D uncertain. CDR3 length equals 11 residues. Germline-derived CDR1 and CDR2 are MNHEY and SVGAGI. The V end was cut by 6 bases, the J end by 6 bases, with 7 bases between.

The V call is TRBV5-4, the J call TRBJ2-1; tentative D call: TRBD2 (6 bases). Trimming cost V 0 bases and J 9 bases, with 16 bases left between them. CDR1 SGHNT and CDR2 YYREEE come from the germline V gene (reference sequence). The CDR3 runs 15 residues. The DNA of the CDR3 is TGTGCCAGCAGCTTGGGACTAGGGCCTCAGGGTGAGCAGTTCTTC. Translation: CASSLGLGPQGEQFF. The variable domain in full, completed from reference TRBV5-4 and TRBJ2-1, reads ETGVTQSPTHLIKTRGQQVTLRCSSQSGHNTVSWYQQALGQGPQFIFQYYREEENGRGNFPPRFSGLQFPNYSSELNVNALELDDSALYLCASSLGLGPQGEQFFGPGTRLTVL.

This clone was seen once. This chain connects TRBV11-2 to TRBJ2-1; D call uncertain. Germline assignment: CDR1 SGHAT and CDR2 FQNNGV. This CDR3 contains 15 residues. V dropped 1 base and J dropped 0 bases, with 7 bases sitting between them. The CDR3 nucleotides read TGTGCCAGCAGCTTAGTAACGGGCTCCTACAATGAGCAGTTCTTC. It encodes CASSLVTGSYNEQFF.

The chain combines TRBV29-1 with TRBJ1-1, with 12 bases identical to TRBD1. This CDR3 has 15 amino acids. Germline CDR1 SQVTM, CDR2 ANQGSEA. The V and J ends lost 7 bases and 3 bases, in that order; junction bases with no gene match: 9. The CDR3 coding sequence is TGCAGCGGTCCCGGGACAGGGGGCGGGGACACTGAAGCTTTCTTT. Amino acids: CSGPGTGGGDTEAFF.

The V and J genes are TRBV19 and TRBJ2-2; no reliable D call. Germline V gene lookup returns CDR1 LNHDA and CDR2 SQIVND (reference sequence). The CDR3 loop spans 12 amino acids. Trimming removed 8 bases from V and 5 bases from J, with 9 bases in between. The CDR3 here is CASAGSTGELFF. In nucleotides, the CDR3 is TGTGCCAGTGCCGGGTCTACCGGGGAGCTGTTTTTT.